A selection of T cell receptor beta chains follows, all from one sample in a study of blood T cells in healthy people across ages. TCRdb re-derived calls from the 5' RACE reads in MiXCR, one entry per CDR3 protein. The sample shows roughly 2 million distinct CDR3 sequences, roughly 52% of them seen only once. Source material: blood. Receptors originate from a woman in her thirties or forties in good health. Both conserved end residues are trimmed from each CDR3. A D gene is named only where the DNA matches it firmly. The listing skips clone size in some rows; elsewhere it reads once, few, many or a size class.

v_gene,j_gene,d_gene,abundance,CDR3aa
TRBV7-2,TRBJ2-7,.,few,ASSYQGTEQY
TRBV12-3/TRBV12-4,TRBJ1-2,.,few,ASRLPGETGYT
TRBV28,TRBJ2-7,TRBD2,.,TSRMGLAGPSYEQY
TRBV29-1,TRBJ1-2,.,few,SVVGNGYT
TRBV7-2,TRBJ2-3,.,.,ASSSSILVDTQY
TRBV7-6,TRBJ2-3,TRBD2,few,ASSLTGLAGGDTQY
TRBV12-5,TRBJ2-5,.,.,ASGLGGGVQETRY
TRBV12-3/TRBV12-4,TRBJ2-7,.,.,ASRSTVQEAQY
TRBV5-1,TRBJ2-7,.,.,ASSPSTWRTYEQY
TRBV7-2,TRBJ1-2,.,.,ASSLGTTVGYT
TRBV4-2,TRBJ1-1,TRBD1,few,ASSQPRQGVNTEAF
TRBV20-1,TRBJ2-5,.,.,SARDLRGMVQETQY
TRBV3-1,TRBJ2-6,.,.,ASSHLGGANVLT
TRBV5-1,TRBJ1-1,.,.,ASLGGAEAF
TRBV20-1,TRBJ2-3,TRBD2,once,SATREASTRTDTQY
TRBV11-1,TRBJ2-3,.,.,ASSSRVASLSTDTQY
TRBV20-1,TRBJ2-7,TRBD2,many,SASGVGGVSSYEQY